This record looks at one T cell receptor (beta chain) sequence and its context. How the authors handled the data: Amplification of reference gene primers was used by the study to estimate nucleated cell counts. Some clones are missing from TCRdb's copy, which holds only in-frame ones; the method was immunoSEQ multiplex PCR. The DNA was the basis for D and trimming; V, J and clone size are from that table. The sample has approximately 460,000 clones, roughly 89% seen once. The sample comes from a study of blood T cell repertoires in COVID-19. Study background: Collection of acute and convalescent COVID-19 samples took place in the United States, Italy and Spain.

Recruited during active infection, patients (from Seattle) were subsequently followed longitudinally. The CDR3 runs 13 residues. Germline V gene sequence: CDR1 SGDLS, CDR2 YYNGEE. Trimming cost V 3 bases and J 5 bases; bases outside gene matches: 3. The TCR sequence derives from a man aged 18-30 years with COVID-19, enrolled during active disease. V usage is TRBV9 and J usage is TRBJ2-7; 9 bases map to TRBD1. The sequenced sample consisted of peripheral blood. CDR3 amino acids: CASSGTGDNEQYF. In nucleotides, the CDR3 is TGTGCCAGCAGCGGGACAGGGGACAACGAGCAGTACTTC.